The TCR beta chain under discussion was sequenced for a study of technical replicates of blood from several donors. The CDR3 loop spans 15 amino acids. Germline assignment: CDR1 SEHNR and CDR2 FQNEAQ (reference sequence). The ends lost 3 bases at V and 5 bases at J; junction bases unmatched: 5. Only in-frame clones appear in the TCRdb table, and some are missing; sequencing was by immunoSEQ multiplex PCR. This sample has about 53,000 clones; just over 85% occur once, and the top ten carry approximately 5.4%. The genes are TRBV7-9 and TRBJ2-3, with TRBD2 identical over 10 bases. Sequenced input: PBMCs. The TCR comes from a human donor in good health. Some clones in this sample may be carry-over from other donors' samples. The CDR3 sequence: CASSFLAGGRDTQYF. CDR3 nucleotides: TGTGCCAGCAGCTTTTTAGCGGGGGGAAGAGATACGCAGTATTTT.